Reported below is one TCR beta chain. TCR beta CDR3 region amplification was performed from RNA transcripts. A first-round RT-PCR of the TCR CDR3 used the HTBI primer set. Each CDR3 protein gets one entry after TCRdb re-called the multiplex PCR reads with MiXCR. The repertoire holds 500,000 to 750,000 distinct CDR3 sequences, more than 15% seen once, with approximately 7% in the top ten. This sample was taken from a study of T cells in Graves' hyperthyroidism and ophthalmopathy. J was trimmed by 7 bases and V by 8 bases; bases with no gene match: 11. Germline V CDR1 and CDR2: LNHNV, YYDKDF (reference sequence). The CDR3 sequence is 14 residues long.

Material: blood. This chain uses TRBV15 with TRBJ2-1; TRBD2 agrees at 7 bases. The sequence derives from a woman in her 30s with Graves' hyperthyroidism. CDR3 sequence (DNA): TGTGCCACCGGAACCTCGGGAGGACCTAATGAGCAGTTCTTC. Translation gives CATGTSGGPNEQFF.